Listed below are T cell receptor beta chains from one sample, sequenced in a study of T-cell reconstitution after alpha-beta-depleted transplantation in children. From the PCR reads, TCRdb called clonotypes with MiXCR, one entry per CDR3 protein. The sample lists 300,000 to 400,000 distinct CDR3 sequences; 10% to 15% were seen once. The specimen was PBMCs, collected from the stem cell graft. These receptors originate from a human donor who donated a stem cell graft to a child with Fanconi anemia. Both conserved end residues are part of each CDR3.

TRBV5-5	TRBJ1-2	CASSLAERVGYGYTF
TRBV5-1	TRBJ1-5	CASSLDPSGPQHF
TRBV27	TRBJ2-7	CASSLLQGVNEQYF
TRBV12-3/TRBV12-4	TRBJ1-1	CASSSGTGGRNTEAFF
TRBV20-1	TRBJ2-3	CSAGGGGDADTQYF
TRBV28	TRBJ2-3	CASSLRTDFTDTQYF
TRBV6-2/TRBV6-3	TRBJ2-3	CASSSRVRTDTQYF
TRBV3-1	TRBJ2-6	CASSHGTASSSGANVLTF
TRBV3-1	TRBJ1-2	CASSQLGGGYTF
TRBV20-1	TRBJ2-7	CSASDRALVYEQYF
TRBV15	TRBJ1-2	CATSRGGQFGYTF
TRBV7-2	TRBJ2-7	CASSQAYEQYF
TRBV12-3/TRBV12-4	TRBJ1-5	CASSLRQEDGNQPQHF
TRBV7-8	TRBJ2-3	CASSPVGGGSGGTQYF
TRBV12-3/TRBV12-4	TRBJ1-6	CASSNTGEYSPLHF
TRBV27	TRBJ2-1	CASSYPPHGSDEQFF
TRBV2	TRBJ2-1	CASSVDRVGEQFF
TRBV30	TRBJ2-2	CAWSEKGMAGELFF
TRBV5-5	TRBJ2-1	CASSLAGPGTEQFF
TRBV6-1	TRBJ2-1	CASSPDRGGFNEQFF
TRBV30	TRBJ2-6	CAWIRPYAAGANVLTF
TRBV7-9	TRBJ1-1	CASSPRTGYTEAFF
TRBV5-1	TRBJ2-1	CASSLDISSYNEQFF
TRBV30	TRBJ1-2	CAGGTGLRYGYTF
TRBV9	TRBJ2-3	CASSVAGAGGQDTQYF
TRBV5-1	TRBJ1-1	CASGTTGGTEAFF
TRBV10-3	TRBJ1-2	CAISEFLDRSWGYTF
TRBV7-8	TRBJ2-7	CASSVQGYSEQYF
TRBV20-1	TRBJ1-1	CSASLRGTTEAFF
TRBV2	TRBJ1-5	CASSELGGNQPQHF
TRBV12-3/TRBV12-4	TRBJ2-1	CASTVAGGFNQQFF
TRBV5-5	TRBJ2-1	CASSLGPGNYNEQFF
TRBV12-3/TRBV12-4	TRBJ1-1	CASSLEQGFAEAFF
TRBV12-3/TRBV12-4	TRBJ2-3	CASSLTSGRGTDTQYF
TRBV6-2/TRBV6-3	TRBJ2-1	CASSYPRENYYYNEQFF
TRBV15	TRBJ2-1	CATSRGQGSIYNEQFF
TRBV10-3	TRBJ2-3	CAISDGGGSTDTQYF
TRBV7-2	TRBJ2-3	CASSLELAGSDTQYF
TRBV5-1	TRBJ2-7	CASSLLTASYEQYF
TRBV7-2	TRBJ1-1	CASRHGQHHTEAFF
TRBV10-3	TRBJ1-1	CAISTRGYGTEAFF
TRBV7-9	TRBJ1-1	CASSSTGTGNSLEAFF
TRBV12-3/TRBV12-4	TRBJ1-1	CASTLEWGTTEAFF